This TCR beta chain was identified in a study of CDR3 diversity in severe acne. TCRdb independently ran MiXCR on the PCR reads; one entry per CDR3 protein. The sample lists 97,000 or so distinct CDR3 sequences, under 60% seen once, with 9.5% to 15% in the top ten. The V gene's germline CDR1 is MGHDK and CDR2 SYGVNS. Trimming at V came to 6 bases and at J to 0 bases, leaving 6 bases not matched to a gene. CDR3 length: 17 amino acids. The TCR sequence derives from a male donor with acne. Sequenced sample: blood. This chain joins TRBV25-1 and TRBJ2-6; the match to TRBD1 covers 9 bases. In nucleotides, the CDR3 is TGTGCCAGCAGCTTGGGACAGGGCAGCTCTGGGGCCAACGTCCTGACTTTC. This translates into CASSLGQGSSGANVLTF.